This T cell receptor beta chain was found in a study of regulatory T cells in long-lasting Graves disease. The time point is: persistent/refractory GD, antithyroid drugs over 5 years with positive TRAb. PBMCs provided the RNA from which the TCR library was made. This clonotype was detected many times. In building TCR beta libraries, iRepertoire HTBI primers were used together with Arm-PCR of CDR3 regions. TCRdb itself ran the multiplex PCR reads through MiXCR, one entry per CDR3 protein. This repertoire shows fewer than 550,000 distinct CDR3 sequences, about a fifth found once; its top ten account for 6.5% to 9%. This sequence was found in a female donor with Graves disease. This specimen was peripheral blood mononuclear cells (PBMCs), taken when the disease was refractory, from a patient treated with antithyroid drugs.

The CDR3: CASSLFGSSGEQYF. CDR3 nucleotides: TGTGCCAGCAGCTTATTCGGAAGTTCGGGCGAGCAGTACTTC. The chain has TRBV7-9 and TRBJ2-7; D is uncertain. V was cut by 2 bases and J by 6 bases, with 14 bases left in between. Germline lookup yields CDR1 SEHNR and CDR2 FQNEAQ (reference sequence). This CDR3 comprises 14 residues.